These 17 T cell receptor beta chains originate from one sample sequenced in a study of blood T cell repertoires in COVID-19. The protocol was immunoSEQ multiplex PCR, while the TCRdb copy is restricted to in-frame clones and leaves out a portion. The sample has 25,000 to 35,000 clones; 85% to 95% are singletons. The sequencing input was peripheral blood. The receptors shown here come from a human donor in a cohort sampled during active COVID-19.

The chain recombines TRBV21-1 with TRBJ1-1; the DNA was not used to check the table's D call, TRBD1. TRBV21-1 is labeled a pseudogene. The CDR3 has 15 residues. CDR3 sequence reads: CASSIRVDTNTEAFF. The CDR3 DNA sequence: TGTGCCAGCAGCATTCGCGTGGACACGAACACTGAAGCTTTCTTT.

The chain joins TRBV11-1 to TRBJ2-1; no clear D. The V end was cut by 5 bases, the J end by 3 bases, with 11 bases between. The CDR3 is made up of 14 amino acids. The germline CDR1 and CDR2 sequences are SGHAT and FQDESV (reference sequence). CDR3 residues: CASSPPVNYNEQFF. The DNA of the CDR3 is TGTGCCAGCAGCCCACCGGTTAACTACAATGAGCAGTTCTTC.

The genes are TRBV6-6 and TRBJ2-7, with D perhaps matching TRBD1 (6 bases). Germline CDR1 is MNHNY and CDR2 is SVGAGI (reference sequence). This CDR3 has 12 residues. Between the trimmed V and J ends, which lost 5 bases and 3 bases, there was a span of 8 bases. The CDR3 loop reads CASSRQVYEQYF. Written as DNA, the CDR3 is TGTGCCAGCAGTAGACAGGTCTACGAGCAGTACTTC.

V usage is TRBV19 and J usage is TRBJ2-2; the D is unclear. Germline V gene data show CDR1 as LNHDA and CDR2 as SQIVND (reference sequence). The ends were cut back, 1 base at V and 6 bases at J, with 3 bases in the middle. This CDR3 contains 12 residues. In DNA form, the CDR3 reads TGTGCCAGTAGTATAGTCGCCGGGGAGCTGTTTTTT. Encoded protein: CASSIVAGELFF. The variable domain in full, with the rest retrieved from reference TRBV19 and TRBJ2-2, is DGGITQSPKYLFRKEGQNVTLSCEQNLNHDAMYWYRQDPGQGLRLIYYSQIVNDFQKGDIAEGYSVSREKKESFPLTVTSAQKNPTAFYLCASSIVAGELFFGEGSRLTVL.

The V gene is TRBV7-9, the J gene TRBJ1-3; possibly TRBD1 for D (5 bases). Germline V gene sequence: CDR1 SEHNR, CDR2 FQNEAQ (reference sequence). The CDR3 length is 13 residues. The V end was cut by 3 bases, the J end by 8 bases, with 11 bases between. CDR3 DNA sequence: TGTGCCAGCAGCTTTTCAGGGTCGGACACCATATATTTT. Translated: CASSFSGSDTIYF.

The chain carries TRBV6-2 or TRBV6-3 and TRBJ2-1; perhaps TRBD2 as D (5 bases). Germline V CDR1 and CDR2: MNHEY, SVGEGT. Trimming cost V 6 bases and J 0 bases, with 12 bases left between them. The length of the CDR3 is 15 residues. The CDR3 sequence is CASSQSGGSYNEQFF. The CDR3 region has the DNA TGTGCCAGCAGCCAAAGCGGAGGCTCCTACAATGAGCAGTTCTTC.

The chain links TRBV5-8 to TRBJ1-2; TRBD1 matches at 7 bases. The V gene's germline CDR1 is SGHTS and CDR2 YDEGEE. The CDR3 has 14 residues. J lost 5 bases, V lost 4 bases, and 8 bases had no gene match. The CDR3 spells CASSLRQGGYGYTF. In DNA form, the CDR3 reads TGTGCCAGCAGCCTACGACAGGGTGGTTATGGCTACACCTTC.

The chain is built from TRBV2 and TRBJ1-5; 7 bases align to TRBD1. Germline CDR1 SNHLY, CDR2 FYNNEI. Trimming cost V 5 bases and J 6 bases; bases outside gene matches: 7. The CDR3 covers 14 residues. CDR3 DNA sequence: TGTGCCAGCAGTCCACAGGGGATAGGTCAGCCCCAGCATTTT. This sequence encodes CASSPQGIGQPQHF.

This rearrangement joins TRBV6-2 or TRBV6-3 to TRBJ1-2, with 8 bases that match TRBD1. V lost 6 bases and J lost 8; bases outside the gene matches: 8. This CDR3 comprises 13 residues. CDR1 and CDR2 (germline): MNHEY, SVGEGT. CDR3 DNA: TGTGCCAGCAGCCCCGGGGCAGGGGGCGGCTACACCTTC. Protein sequence: CASSPGAGGGYTF.

The chain combines TRBV9 with TRBJ2-7; 8 nucleotides agree with TRBD2. CDR3 length: 15 residues. Looked up from germline, CDR1 is SGDLS and CDR2 is YYNGEE. The V segment lost 0 bases and the J segment 3 bases; nucleotides outside the gene matches: 5. This CDR3 reads CASSVGSSGNYEQYF. In nucleotides, the CDR3 is TGTGCCAGCAGCGTAGGTAGTAGCGGGAACTACGAGCAGTACTTC.

The chain employs TRBV6-5 and TRBJ2-7; 10 bases are a match to TRBD1. This CDR3 has 13 residues. J lost 1 base, V lost 8 bases, and 2 bases had no gene match. Germline CDR1 reads MNHEY; CDR2 reads SVGAGI. Here the CDR3 DNA reads TGTGCCAGCCCGGGACAGGGGTCCTACGAGCAGTACTTC. The encoded protein is CASPGQGSYEQYF.

The chain combines TRBV11-2 with TRBJ1-2; no firm D call. The CDR3 has 14 residues. Germline CDR1 reads SGHAT; CDR2 reads FQNNGV. V was trimmed by 3 bases and J by 0 bases, leaving 8 bases between them. The CDR3 bases are TGTGCCAGCAGCTTCCTCTATCCTAACTATGGCTACACCTTC. It codes for CASSFLYPNYGYTF.

The chain uses TRBV3-1 (or the pseudogene TRBV3-2) and TRBJ2-7; D is uncertain. Germline V lookup: CDR1 LGHDT, CDR2 YNNKEL (reference sequence). The CDR3 extends over 14 amino acids. With 1 base removed from V and 0 bases from J, the gap between germline ends came to 7 bases. DNA for the CDR3: TGTGCCAGCAGCCAAGTCCCGAGCTCCTACGAGCAGTACTTC. Residues: CASSQVPSSYEQYF.

V is TRBV27 and J is TRBJ2-2; 7 bases are shared with TRBD2. CDR3 size: 16 residues. Germline CDR1 and CDR2: MNHEY and SMNVEV (reference sequence). After removal of 6 bases from V and 0 bases from J, the junction contained 7 bases not matched to a gene. CDR3 DNA: TGTGCCAGCAGACCATGGGCGGGGGCGAACACCGGGGAGCTGTTTTTT. Translating gives CASRPWAGANTGELFF.

The J gene is TRBJ1-1, the V gene TRBV6-2 or TRBV6-3; TRBD1 matches 8 bases. The CDR3 has 16 amino acids. With V trimmed by 4 bases and J by 2 bases, 9 bases remained unmatched. Germline lookup yields CDR1 MNHEY and CDR2 SVGEGT. The DNA for the CDR3 is TGTGCCAGCAGTTCGGGACAGGCAAGCTTTAACACTGAAGCTTTCTTT. It translates to CASSSGQASFNTEAFF.

This clone was recorded once. This chain connects TRBV18 to TRBJ2-7; TRBD1 aligns across 7 bases. V shed 2 bases and J 4 bases; nucleotides not matched to a gene: 8. The CDR3 is 15 amino acids. CDR1 and CDR2 (germline): KGHSH, LQKENI. CDR3 sequence: CASSPRQGQGYEQYF. The CDR3 DNA follows: TGTGCCAGCTCACCAAGACAGGGACAAGGGTACGAGCAGTACTTC.

This chain joins TRBV5-8 and TRBJ2-3; 11 nucleotides line up with TRBD2. The CDR3 is made up of 15 amino acids. The V gene's germline CDR1 is SGHTS and CDR2 YDEGEE. The V segment lost 7 bases and the J segment 1 base; nucleotides outside the gene matches: 5. The DNA for the CDR3 is TGTGCCAGCTGGACTAGCGGGTATGGCACAGATACGCAGTATTTT. It translates to CASWTSGYGTDTQYF.